This entry lists 14 T cell receptor beta chains sequenced from one sample in a study of OX40 agonist ivuxolimab in advanced cancers. To prepare the library, the immunoSEQ multiplex PCR assay was applied. The clones in this table, taken by TCRdb from immuneACCESS, are in-frame only. Not every clone is retained; where verified, under half of the shortfall comes from an unresolved V gene, and the cause of the rest is unknown. Within this sample are around 62,000 clones, with about 86% of them counted one time only. Nearly 4.5% of the sample lies in the top ten. Sequencing was performed on CD4+ or CD8+ T cells sorted from blood, taken in a trial of the OX40 agonist ivuxolimab. Receptors originate from an adult with an advanced solid tumor such as melanoma, head and neck, liver or kidney cancer.

The chain is built from TRBV7-9 and TRBJ1-1; possible D gene TRBD1, 5 bases. Per the germline V gene, CDR1 is SEHNR and CDR2 is FQNEAQ (reference sequence). Trimming shortened V by 7 bases and J by 4 bases, and 19 bases separated the two germline ends. This CDR3 region has 15 residues. The DNA for the CDR3 is TGTGCCAGCACCACTGGCCAGGGTTCGGGCACTGAAGCTTTCTTT. As protein: CASTTGQGSGTEAFF.

The chain links TRBV6-6 to TRBJ1-2, with TRBD1 matching 7 bases. Germline V gives CDR1 MNHNY, CDR2 SVGAGI (reference sequence). Trimming removed 5 bases from V and 8 bases from J; junction bases left unmatched: 5. The CDR3 runs to 12 residues. CDR3 sequence reads: CASSATGAGYTF. The CDR3 DNA sequence: TGTGCCAGCAGTGCTACAGGGGCCGGCTACACCTTC.

The J gene is TRBJ1-6, the V gene TRBV2; 7 positions match TRBD1. Germline V gene sequence: CDR1 SNHLY, CDR2 FYNNEI. V gave up 4 bases and J gave up 8 bases; unmatched junction bases: 2. The CDR3 is 13 residues long. CDR3: CASSVGQDSPLHF. CDR3 DNA sequence: TGTGCCAGCAGTGTTGGACAGGATTCACCCCTCCACTTT.

The genes are TRBV5-1 and TRBJ2-1, with 9 bases lining up with TRBD1. Germline V gives CDR1 SGHRS, CDR2 YFSETQ. V lost 2 bases and J lost 4; bases outside the gene matches: 4. This CDR3 region has 15 residues. CDR3 nucleotide sequence: TGCGCCAGCAGCTTAGGGACAGGGATTTACAATGAGCAGTTCTTC. This encodes CASSLGTGIYNEQFF.

The chain uses TRBV7-9 and TRBJ2-5, with D perhaps being TRBD1 or TRBD2 (6 bases each). Germline assignment: CDR1 SEHNR and CDR2 FQNEAQ (reference sequence). The V end was cut by 4 bases, the J end by 5 bases, with 29 bases between. CDR3 length: 19 residues. The CDR3 spells CASSSDYRERVGPRETQYF. CDR3 bases: TGTGCCAGCAGCTCGGACTACAGGGAGCGAGTAGGGCCGAGGGAGACCCAGTACTTC.

V gene TRBV7-8 combines with J gene TRBJ2-5, with TRBD1 identical over 8 bases. With the DNA end fitting TRBJ2-7 better, the J assignment may be wrong. The CDR3 sequence is 14 residues long. Germline lookup yields CDR1 SGHVS and CDR2 FQNEAQ. CDR3 loop: CASSHLTGVGEQYF. CDR3 nucleotide sequence: TGTGCCAGCAGCCATCTGACAGGGGTCGGCGAGCAGTACTTC.

This clone was seen more than once but under ten times. The V gene is TRBV6-6, the J gene TRBJ1-5; D is undetermined. The CDR3 covers 15 residues. V was pared by 1 base and J by 5 bases, with 12 bases between. CDR1 and CDR2 (germline): MNHNY, SVGAGI (reference sequence). CDR3 sequence reads: CASSYYIQSYQPQHF. In DNA, the CDR3 is TGTGCCAGCAGTTACTACATACAGAGCTATCAGCCCCAGCATTTT.

V gene TRBV5-1 combines with J gene TRBJ2-7; D may be TRBD2 (5 bases). The germline V and J ends were trimmed by 2 bases and 8 bases, with 17 bases remaining between them. The CDR3 spans 14 residues. Germline CDR1 is SGHRS and CDR2 is YFSETQ. The CDR3 DNA sequence: TGCGCCAGCAGCTTAGAGGACTTCCCCTTCAAGCAGTACTTC. Its protein product is CASSLEDFPFKQYF.

Notes on this clone: The identical CDR3 is also encoded by other nucleotide sequences in the sample. The genes are TRBV6-1 and TRBJ1-4, with D uncertain. The CDR3 runs to 14 residues. Germline loops: CDR1 MNHNS, CDR2 SASEGT. V was trimmed by 2 bases and J by 2 bases, leaving 6 bases between them. This chain's CDR3 is CASSEPGTNEKLFF. The DNA for the CDR3 is TGTGCCAGCAGTGAACCTGGGACTAATGAAAAACTGTTTTTT.

The CDR3 spells CASSQDGGGTDTQYF. In DNA form, the CDR3 reads TGTGCCAGCAGCCAAGATGGGGGCGGCACAGATACGCAGTATTTT. The chain recombines TRBV4-2 with TRBJ2-3, with D possibly TRBD1 on 6 matching bases. Germline V CDR1 and CDR2: LGHNA, YNFKEQ. This CDR3 is built from 15 residues. V lost 0 bases and J 1 base, leaving 8 bases between the germline ends.

The chain joins TRBV5-1 to TRBJ2-1; TRBD2 agrees at 9 bases. Germline assignment: CDR1 SGHRS and CDR2 YFSETQ. V lost 3 bases and J lost 4; bases outside the gene matches: 14. The CDR3 consists of 18 residues. Here the CDR3 DNA reads TGCGCCAGCAGCTCATGGGGTGTAGCGGGGGCGAAATACAATGAGCAGTTCTTC. This codes for CASSSWGVAGAKYNEQFF.

The CDR3 spells CASSPDRAPSNSPLHF. CDR3 DNA: TGTGCCAGCAGTCCTGACCGAGCCCCGTCAAATTCACCCCTCCACTTT. This rearrangement joins TRBV6-6 to TRBJ1-6, with D uncertain. Trimming removed 5 bases at V and 7 bases at J, with 18 bases between. The CDR3 contains 16 residues. Germline CDR1 is MNHNY and CDR2 is SVGAGI (reference sequence).

The chain joins TRBV6-6 to TRBJ1-2; D unclear. The CDR3 totals 14 residues. Germline CDR1 MNHNY, CDR2 SVGAGI (reference sequence). V was pared by 5 bases and J by 3 bases, with 13 bases between. CDR3 sequence (DNA): TGTGCCAGCAGTAAACAGCGCGGGGACTATGGCTACACCTTC. This gives the protein CASSKQRGDYGYTF.

The genes are TRBV6-5 and TRBJ2-1, with 10 positions matching TRBD2. Germline lookup yields CDR1 MNHEY and CDR2 SVGAGI. The trim removed 6 bases at V and 4 bases at J, leaving 6 bases unmatched. The CDR3 sequence is 15 residues long. CDR3 loop: CASRFLAGVYNEQFF. The CDR3 bases are TGTGCCAGCAGATTCCTAGCGGGGGTTTACAATGAGCAGTTCTTC.